The rows below give T cell receptor beta chains drawn from one sample of a study of regulatory T cells in long-lasting Graves disease. TCRdb itself ran the multiplex PCR reads through MiXCR, one entry per CDR3 protein. The data show about 560,000 distinct CDR3 sequences, about 16% seen once. This same sample was also taken into another study, of T cells in Graves' hyperthyroidism and ophthalmopathy.

The input for sequencing was peripheral blood mononuclear cells (PBMCs), taken at new diagnosis, from a patient treated with antithyroid drugs. These receptors all come from a man aged 18 to 35 with Graves disease. The CDR3 runs from the conserved cysteine through the conserved F or W. D genes are given only for firm matches. Only some rows state a clone size, as once, few, many or a class for expanded clones.

D gene	J gene	clone size	V gene	CDR3 protein	CDR3 DNA
TRBD1	TRBJ2-5	.	TRBV5-5	CASSLMTGGQETQYF	TGTGCCAGCAGCTTGATGACAGGGGGGCAAGAGACCCAGTACTTC
.	TRBJ2-3	many	TRBV5-6	CASSLDVDTQYF	TGTGCCAGCAGCTTGGATGTAGATACGCAGTATTTT
.	TRBJ1-6	.	TRBV28	CASMTVNSPLHF	TGTGCCAGCATGACAGTGAATTCACCCCTCCACTTT
.	TRBJ1-2	few	TRBV5-6	CASSPTGNGGYTF	TGTGCCAGCAGCCCTACAGGGAATGGAGGCTACACCTTC
TRBD1	TRBJ1-1	few	TRBV29-1	CSVGSDRGTWNTEAFF	TGCAGCGTTGGGTCCGACAGGGGTACTTGGAACACTGAAGCTTTCTTT
.	TRBJ2-2	few	TRBV6-1	CASSVLTGTGELFF	TGTGCCAGCAGCGTTTTGACGGGAACCGGGGAGCTGTTTTTT
.	TRBJ2-3	many	TRBV7-2	CASSLAQFADTQYF	TGTGCCAGCAGCTTAGCCCAGTTCGCAGATACGCAGTATTTT
.	TRBJ1-2	few	TRBV28	CASRQGINYGYTF	TGTGCCAGCAGGCAGGGGATTAACTATGGCTACACCTTC
.	TRBJ2-1	.	TRBV29-1	CTCSRQGSYNEQFF	TGCACCTGTTCGAGGCAGGGCTCCTACAATGAGCAGTTCTTC
.	TRBJ1-1	.	TRBV7-9	CASRRDLSEAFF	TGTGCCAGCAGAAGGGATCTCTCTGAAGCTTTCTTT
.	TRBJ1-1	many	TRBV28	CASSLAGSEAFF	TGTGCCAGCAGTTTGGCAGGGAGCGAAGCTTTCTTT
.	TRBJ2-7	few	TRBV28	CASQPNRHSYEQYF	TGTGCCAGCCAACCAAACCGTCACAGTTACGAGCAGTACTTC
.	TRBJ2-7	.	TRBV5-1	CASSFSSITYEQYF	TGCGCCAGCAGCTTTTCTAGTATAACTTACGAGCAGTACTTC
.	TRBJ2-1	many	TRBV27	CASNKIRGPTYNEQFF	TGTGCCAGCAACAAGATCAGGGGACCTACCTACAATGAGCAGTTCTTC
TRBD2	TRBJ2-3	many	TRBV6-2/TRBV6-3	CASSAGISSGSTDTQYF	TGTGCCAGCAGTGCCGGAATAAGTAGCGGGAGTACAGATACGCAGTATTTT
TRBD1	TRBJ2-5	many	TRBV7-3	CASSLGTGDSETQYF	TGTGCCAGCAGCTTAGGGACAGGGGACTCGGAGACCCAGTACTTC
TRBD1	TRBJ2-2	few	TRBV2	CASSGRQGATGELFF	TGTGCCAGCAGTGGACGACAGGGCGCAACCGGGGAGCTGTTTTTT
TRBD1	TRBJ1-6	few	TRBV19	CASSIIQGAGSPLHF	TGTGCCAGTAGTATTATCCAGGGGGCCGGTTCACCCCTCCACTTT
TRBD1	TRBJ1-2	many	TRBV27	CASSIFSTGNYGYTF	TGTGCCAGCAGTATCTTTTCGACAGGGAACTATGGCTACACCTTC
.	TRBJ2-7	many	TRBV5-1	CASSLDWSSSYEQYF	TGCGCCAGCAGCTTGGATTGGTCTAGCTCCTACGAGCAGTACTTC
.	TRBJ2-1	many	TRBV20-1	CSARAGGPINEQFF	TGCAGTGCTAGAGCCGGGGGGCCCATCAATGAGCAGTTCTTC
TRBD2	TRBJ2-1	many	TRBV28	CASNLETSGNEQFF	TGTGCCAGTAATCTAGAGACTAGCGGAAATGAGCAGTTCTTC
.	TRBJ2-7	few	TRBV5-6	CASSSVGGSLNEQYF	TGTGCCAGCAGCTCCGTTGGGGGATCCCTAAACGAGCAGTACTTC
TRBD2	TRBJ2-1	many	TRBV7-9	CASSWEGPNEQFF	TGTGCCAGCAGCTGGGAGGGACCCAATGAGCAGTTCTTC
TRBD2	TRBJ2-1	few	TRBV29-1	CSVEKASGRREQFF	TGCAGCGTTGAAAAGGCTAGCGGGAGACGTGAGCAGTTCTTC
.	TRBJ2-1	many	TRBV11-3	CASSLESRDEQFF	TGTGCCAGCAGCTTAGAGTCAAGGGATGAGCAGTTCTTC
.	TRBJ1-2	many	TRBV30	CAWSDRRMTANYGYTF	TGTGCCTGGAGTGACCGACGAATGACAGCTAACTATGGCTACACCTTC
.	TRBJ2-2	.	TRBV15	CATSSWDLGNTGELFF	TGTGCCACCAGCTCGTGGGACTTGGGGAACACCGGGGAGCTGTTTTTT
.	TRBJ1-1	.	TRBV6-1	CASLTTGSTEAFF	TGTGCCAGCTTGACTACGGGGAGTACTGAAGCTTTCTTT
.	TRBJ1-3	.	TRBV10-3	CAISESIGSGNTIYF	TGTGCCATCAGTGAGTCGATAGGATCTGGAAACACCATATATTTT
.	TRBJ2-7	.	TRBV20-1	CSARDFATGWYEQYF	TGCAGTGCTAGAGATTTTGCGACGGGGTGGTACGAGCAGTACTTC